This TCR beta chain was captured by sequencing in a study of shared clonotypes between healthy human individuals. Naive CD8 cells were CD45RO-negative, positively selected for CCR7, excluding terminally differentiated effector memory CD45RA+ cells. Germline V gene lookup returns CDR1 SEHNR and CDR2 FQNEAQ (reference sequence). The CDR3 length is 17 residues. V was cut by 6 bases and J by 0 bases, with 21 bases left in between. Some clones are missing from TCRdb's copy, which holds only in-frame ones; the method was immunoSEQ multiplex PCR. The sample carries hundreds of thousands of clones, over 90% recorded once.

The sequenced material came from naive CD8+ T cells sorted from blood. The chain couples TRBV7-9 to TRBJ2-7; a weak D match, TRBD2 (5 bases). The TCR was taken from a man younger than 40 in good health. CDR3: CASSSPKDWKSSYEQYF. The CDR3 DNA reads as TGTGCCAGCAGTTCTCCTAAGGACTGGAAGAGCTCCTACGAGCAGTACTTC.